The T cell receptor beta chain described here comes from a study of metastatic and nonmetastatic thyroid tumors (TCRdb year 2020). For context, the study as a whole: For patients with malignant and with benign thyroid disease, the researchers compared repertoires between peripheral blood samples and tumor or nodule tissue samples. Overall study results and their limits: In both blood and tumor samples, TCR beta diversity was reported to be significantly higher in malignant tumors than in benign nodules.

The CDR3 measures 16 amino acids from cysteine to phenylalanine. Just CDR3 DNA is preserved here, 48 bases in frame from base 1. Trimming leaves V shorter by 7 bases and J shorter by 5 bases, with the junction holding 16 bases beyond the gene matches. CDR1 and CDR2 are drawn from the germline V gene: SQVTM, ANQGSEA. Library construction relied on PCR. These reads were obtained on an Illumina HiSeq 4000. High-throughput sequencing was used to profile the TCR beta-chain CDR3 region of every patient. Under the source paper's analysis protocol: CDR3 differences across clinicopathological groups were used to build a classifier for discriminating distant-metastatic papillary thyroid cancer patients. The Shannon index was used to measure repertoire diversity, and the Morisita-Horn index was used to measure how similar tumor and blood repertoires were. In TCRdb, the public reads were trimmed at Q25 with fastp and aligned with MiXCR, with productive beta chains retained. The V and J calls, along with clone size, are taken from TCRdb and not from the paper's own processing. For this sample there are about 43,000 clones; approximately 24% appear just once. The top ten clones comprise around 15% of the sample.

The table lists this clone with a few counts. Its antigen specificity is not known. A much larger clone differs from this one at a single base, so this may be a read error. This sample also contains other DNA sequences that code for the same CDR3. Before undergoing thyroid surgery, none of the patients had been given any kind of treatment. Using T-cell receptor beta sequencing, the study looked back at clinical samples from patients collected from 2012 to 2018. The chain is encoded by TRBV29-1 joined to TRBJ2-2, and TRBD2 matches 7 of the central bases. Sequencing used tumor tissue. This receptor was taken from a female donor with papillary thyroid cancer or a benign thyroid nodule (not recorded which). Some clones in this sample may be carry-over from other donors' samples. The CDR3 has the sequence CSASRVAGTKTGELFF. The nucleotide sequence is TGCAGCGCCTCCAGGGTAGCGGGTACTAAAACCGGGGAGCTGTTTTTT.